These 26 T cell receptor beta chains were sequenced from one sample in a study of identical twins. MiXCR, run by TCRdb on the 5' RACE reads, gives a single entry per CDR3 protein. The table has hundreds of thousands of distinct CDR3 sequences, approximately 6.1% seen once. The specimen sequenced was naive T cells sorted from blood. The source is a man younger than 30 in good health.

The table lists this clonotype with many counts. This chain connects TRBV7-6 to TRBJ2-7; 9 nucleotides match TRBD2. After removal of 6 bases from V and 1 base from J, the junction contained 13 bases not matched to a gene. The CDR3 is made up of 17 amino acids. The germline CDR1 and CDR2 sequences are SGHVS and FNYEAQ. The CDR3 DNA reads TGTGCCAGCAGTCCAGGGCGGGAGGGATATACTTCCTACGAGCAGTACTTC. Its translation is CASSPGREGYTSYEQYF.

This sequence joins TRBV5-1 and TRBJ2-5; D gene unclear. Germline V CDR1 and CDR2: SGHRS, YFSETQ. With 4 bases removed from V and 2 bases from J, the gap between germline ends came to 9 bases. CDR3 size: 13 residues. The CDR3 region is CASSPWMQETQYF. The CDR3 DNA follows: TGCGCCAGCAGCCCATGGATGCAAGAGACCCAGTACTTC.

This clonotype turned up a few times. The J gene is TRBJ2-1, the V gene TRBV19; no clear D. The CDR3 extends over 12 amino acids. The ends were cut back, 3 bases at V and 6 bases at J, with 6 bases in the middle. Germline assignment: CDR1 LNHDA and CDR2 SQIVND (reference sequence). The CDR3 reads CASSMSPNEQFF. In DNA form, the CDR3 reads TGTGCCAGTAGTATGTCACCCAATGAGCAGTTCTTC. Using reference TRBV19 and TRBJ2-1 for the parts outside the CDR3, the full variable domain is DGGITQSPKYLFRKEGQNVTLSCEQNLNHDAMYWYRQDPGQGLRLIYYSQIVNDFQKGDIAEGYSVSREKKESFPLTVTSAQKNPTAFYLCASSMSPNEQFFGPGTRLTVL.

This clonotype was recorded many times. The chain is built from TRBV24-1 and TRBJ2-1, with 14 bases aligning to TRBD2. Germline CDR1 KGHDR, CDR2 SFDVKD. The ends lost 5 bases at V and 7 bases at J; junction bases unmatched: 6. This CDR3 has 16 amino acids. The DNA of the CDR3 is TGTGCCACCAGTGCTCCGGGACTAGCGGGAGCAAATGAGCAGTTCTTC. Its protein is CATSAPGLAGANEQFF.

This clonotype was counted at least ten times. The V gene is TRBV12-3 or TRBV12-4, the J gene TRBJ2-3; D may be TRBD1 or TRBD2 (5 bases each). V shed 6 bases and J shed 5 bases, with 9 bases lying between them. The CDR3 totals 12 residues. In DNA form, the CDR3 reads TGTGCCAGCAGACGGGACGGAGATACGCAGTATTTT. Protein product: CASRRDGDTQYF.

V and J are TRBV4-1 and TRBJ1-2; D is unclear. The CDR3 sequence is 14 residues long. The V end lost 4 bases, the J end lost 4 bases, and 13 bases lay between the germline ends. Germline CDR1 and CDR2: MGHRA and YSYEKL. DNA of the CDR3: TGCGCCAGCAGCCCAGAATCTTGGACCTATGGCTACACCTTC. Translation: CASSPESWTYGYTF.

Only a few counts were recorded for this clonotype. The rearrangement links TRBV11-2 to TRBJ2-1, with D possibly being TRBD2 (6 bases). In germline, CDR1 is SGHAT, CDR2 FQNNGV. The CDR3 consists of 18 residues. With 5 bases removed from V and 4 bases from J, the gap between germline ends came to 24 bases. The CDR3 DNA is TGTGCCAGCAGCCCGGGACTTAGTGGTCCCCAAGAATACAATGAGCAGTTCTTC. This gives the protein CASSPGLSGPQEYNEQFF.

This clonotype appeared a few times. The CDR3 DNA sequence: TGCGCCAGCAGCTGGGGGGCAACGGCGACTGAAGCTTTCTTT. Translation gives CASSWGATATEAFF. The genes are TRBV5-1 and TRBJ1-1, with TRBD1 as a possible D gene (6 bases). Germline CDR1 reads SGHRS; CDR2 reads YFSETQ. The CDR3 covers 14 residues. V was pared by 3 bases and J by 5 bases, with 14 bases between.

This clonotype was observed many times. V and J are TRBV24-1 and TRBJ2-2, with unresolved D. V was shortened by 4 bases and J by 5 bases, with 10 bases between the two germline ends. Germline V gives CDR1 KGHDR, CDR2 SFDVKD. This CDR3 is built from 14 residues. CDR3 protein: CATSEPGRTGELFF. Here the CDR3 DNA reads TGTGCCACCAGTGAACCTGGACGGACCGGGGAGCTGTTTTTT.

In its sample, this clonotype was seen many times. This rearrangement joins TRBV11-2 to TRBJ2-1, with 10 bases lining up with TRBD2. J was trimmed by 9 bases and V by 1 base; bases with no gene match: 9. Per the germline V gene, CDR1 is SGHAT and CDR2 is FQNNGV. The CDR3 spans 16 residues. The CDR3: CASSLVGLAGVGEQFF. The CDR3 nucleotides read TGTGCCAGCAGCTTAGTAGGGCTAGCGGGAGTCGGTGAGCAGTTCTTC.

This clonotype was detected many times. V is TRBV5-4 and J is TRBJ2-1, with D possibly matching TRBD1 (5 bases). V was shortened by 3 bases and J by 6 bases, with 10 bases between the two germline ends. This CDR3 is 13 amino acids long. CDR1 is SGHNT and CDR2 is YYREEE in the germline V gene (reference sequence). Written as DNA, the CDR3 is TGTGCCAGCAGCTGGATGCAGGGCAATGAGCAGTTCTTC. Translating it yields CASSWMQGNEQFF.

This clonotype was observed a few times. The gene calls are TRBV6-5 and TRBJ1-1; D is undetermined. There are 14 residues in the CDR3. The germline gives CDR1 MNHEY, CDR2 SVGAGI. Trimming cost V 2 bases and J 4 bases, with 11 bases left between them. CDR3 bases: TGTGCCAGCAGTTACCGGGAGTTGGGCACTGAAGCTTTCTTT. Protein: CASSYRELGTEAFF.

This clonotype was seen at least ten times. The rearrangement joins TRBV12-3 or TRBV12-4 to TRBJ2-1, with D unresolved. This CDR3 region has 9 residues. V lost 7 bases and J lost 14, with 9 bases in between. The CDR3 spells CASKEFEFF. CDR3 in DNA: TGTGCCAGCAAGGAATTCGAGTTCTTC.

This clonotype has a count of ten or more. V and J are TRBV18 and TRBJ2-1; TRBD2 agrees at 9 bases. The CDR3 runs 17 residues. CDR1 is KGHSH and CDR2 is LQKENI in the germline V gene. V shed 3 bases and J 0 bases; nucleotides not matched to a gene: 6. The CDR3 DNA reads as TGTGCCAGCTCACCCATTCTAGCGGGAAGCTCCTACAATGAGCAGTTCTTC. Residues: CASSPILAGSSYNEQFF.

This clonotype has a handful of counts. The V and J genes are TRBV11-3 and TRBJ2-3; tentative D call: TRBD1 (6 bases). The CDR3 is 16 amino acids. Germline values: CDR1 SGHNT, CDR2 YENEEA. The V end was cut by 6 bases, the J end by 0 bases, with 16 bases between. The CDR3 DNA is TGTGCCAGCAGTTCCAACGGACAGTTTAGCACAGATACGCAGTATTTT. As protein: CASSSNGQFSTDTQYF.

This clonotype has at least ten counts. The rearrangement links TRBV6-5 to TRBJ2-3; TRBD1 might be the D (5 bases). V lost 0 bases, J lost 5 bases, and 9 bases lay in between. Germline V gene data show CDR1 as MNHEY and CDR2 as SVGAGI. CDR3 length equals 14 residues. CDR3 sequence: CASSYSIQGDTQYF. The CDR3 nucleotides read TGTGCCAGCAGTTACTCGATTCAGGGAGATACGCAGTATTTT.

This clonotype was seen only a few times. The V call is TRBV12-5, the J call TRBJ2-6; TRBD1 aligns across 8 bases. The CDR3 extends over 18 amino acids. V shed 5 bases and J 0 bases; nucleotides not matched to a gene: 9. Germline CDR1 reads LGHNT; CDR2 reads FRNRAP. The CDR3 loop is CASGLWTGLPSGANVLTF. The CDR3 DNA is TGTGCTAGTGGTCTCTGGACAGGGCTCCCCTCTGGGGCCAACGTCCTGACTTTC.

The table lists this clonotype with many counts. This chain joins TRBV20-1 and TRBJ2-1; possible D gene TRBD2, 5 bases. Germline V gives CDR1 DFQATT, CDR2 SNEGSKA (reference sequence). The CDR3 has 14 residues. V lost 6 bases to trimming and J lost 4 bases, with 16 bases between them. The DNA for the CDR3 is TGCAGTGCATCGTCACGGGAACTTTACAATGAGCAGTTCTTC. It is translated as CSASSRELYNEQFF.

This clonotype was seen a handful of times. This chain links TRBV14 with TRBJ2-1; 12 bases agree with TRBD2. V lost 1 base to trimming and J lost 4 bases; unmatched junction nucleotides: 8. This CDR3 comprises 18 residues. The germline gives CDR1 SGHDN, CDR2 FVKESK. CDR3 in DNA: TGTGCCAGCAGCCAAGGCCAACCGGGACTAGCGGGTTACAATGAGCAGTTCTTC. This encodes CASSQGQPGLAGYNEQFF.

In this sample, this clonotype turned up many times. V usage is TRBV4-1 and J usage is TRBJ1-1; 9 bases map to TRBD1. Per the germline V gene, CDR1 is MGHRA and CDR2 is YSYEKL. The CDR3 consists of 15 residues. Unmatched junction bases numbered 8, after V lost 5 bases and J lost 4 bases. CDR3 sequence: CASSDRDRAGTEAFF. The CDR3 bases are TGCGCCAGCAGCGACCGGGACAGGGCGGGCACTGAAGCTTTCTTT.

In its sample, this clonotype was seen many times. The V call is TRBV21-1, the J call TRBJ2-7; TRBD1 is the table's D call, not checked against the DNA. TRBV21-1 has pseudogene status. The CDR3 contains 16 residues. Here the CDR3 reads CASSTKGTGVPYEQYV. The CDR3 region has the DNA TGTGCCAGCAGCACAAAAGGGACAGGGGTCCCCTACGAGCAGTACGTC.

The chain recombines TRBV5-1 with TRBJ2-1; 7 bases are a match to TRBD1. This CDR3 contains 17 residues. The germline V gene has CDR1 SGHRS and CDR2 YFSETQ. Unmatched junction bases numbered 15, after V lost 1 base and J lost 8 bases. CDR3 sequence reads: CASSLRQGFPRGDEQFF. The DNA for the CDR3 is TGCGCCAGCAGCTTGAGACAGGGATTCCCCCGTGGGGATGAGCAGTTCTTC.

V gene TRBV3-1 combines with J gene TRBJ1-4; the D is unclear. The CDR3 consists of 12 residues. Germline CDR1 is LGHDT and CDR2 is YNNKEL (reference sequence). V lost 0 bases to trimming and J lost 8 bases, with 4 bases between them. The CDR3 here is CASSQDGEKLFF. As DNA, the CDR3 is TGTGCCAGCAGCCAAGATGGGGAAAAACTGTTTTTT.

There are many counts of this clonotype. The chain links TRBV29-1 to TRBJ2-2, with D possibly matching TRBD1 (5 bases). Per the germline V gene, CDR1 is SQVTM and CDR2 is ANQGSEA. Deletions cut 6 bases from V and 4 bases from J, with 12 bases between. CDR3 length equals 13 residues. CDR3 in amino acids: CSVGRAATGELFF. CDR3 DNA: TGCAGCGTCGGCAGGGCAGCCACCGGGGAGCTGTTTTTT.

This clonotype has only a few counts. The chain uses TRBV18 and TRBJ2-5, with D possibly TRBD1 on 5 matching bases. The CDR3 has 15 residues. The germline V and J ends were trimmed by 3 bases and 2 bases, with 13 bases remaining between them. Germline V lookup: CDR1 KGHSH, CDR2 LQKENI. The CDR3 DNA is TGTGCCAGCTCACCTTCGCAGCCAGGGCAAGAGACCCAGTACTTC. Translating it yields CASSPSQPGQETQYF.

This clonotype was picked up a small number of times. The rearrangement links TRBV15 to TRBJ2-5; 10 bases are a match to TRBD1. The V gene end was trimmed by 7 bases and the J gene end by 5 bases; junction bases not matched to a gene: 10. The length of the CDR3 is 15 residues. Per germline, CDR1 LNHNV and CDR2 YYDKDF (reference sequence). CDR3 coding DNA: TGTGCCACCACCGCGCGCGGGACAGGGGTCGAGACCCAGTACTTC. This translates into CATTARGTGVETQYF.